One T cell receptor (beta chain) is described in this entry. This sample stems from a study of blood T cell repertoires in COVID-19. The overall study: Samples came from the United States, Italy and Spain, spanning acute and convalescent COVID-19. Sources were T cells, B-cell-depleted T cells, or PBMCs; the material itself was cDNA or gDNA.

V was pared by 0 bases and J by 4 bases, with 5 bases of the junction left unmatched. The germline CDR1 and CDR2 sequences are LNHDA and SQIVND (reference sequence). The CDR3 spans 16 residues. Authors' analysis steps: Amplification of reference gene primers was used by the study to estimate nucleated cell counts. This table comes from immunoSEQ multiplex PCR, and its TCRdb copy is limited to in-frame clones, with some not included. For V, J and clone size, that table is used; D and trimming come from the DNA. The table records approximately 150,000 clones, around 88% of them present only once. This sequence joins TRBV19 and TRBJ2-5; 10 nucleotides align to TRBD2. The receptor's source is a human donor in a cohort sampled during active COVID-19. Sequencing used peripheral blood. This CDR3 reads CASSIDPAGGLETQYF. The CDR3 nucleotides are TGTGCCAGTAGTATAGACCCAGCGGGGGGGCTAGAGACCCAGTACTTC.